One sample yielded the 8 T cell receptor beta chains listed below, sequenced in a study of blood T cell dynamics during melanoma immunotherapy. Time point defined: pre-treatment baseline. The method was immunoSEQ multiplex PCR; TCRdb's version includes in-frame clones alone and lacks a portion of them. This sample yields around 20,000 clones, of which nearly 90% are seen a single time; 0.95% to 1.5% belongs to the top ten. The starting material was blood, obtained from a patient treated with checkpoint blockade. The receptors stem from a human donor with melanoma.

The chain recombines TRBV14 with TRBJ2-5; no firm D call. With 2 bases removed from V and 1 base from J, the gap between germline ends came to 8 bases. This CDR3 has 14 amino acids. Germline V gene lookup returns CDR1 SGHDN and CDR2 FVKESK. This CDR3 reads CASSQLGLQETQYF. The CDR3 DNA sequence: TGTGCCAGCAGCCAATTAGGCCTCCAAGAGACCCAGTACTTC.

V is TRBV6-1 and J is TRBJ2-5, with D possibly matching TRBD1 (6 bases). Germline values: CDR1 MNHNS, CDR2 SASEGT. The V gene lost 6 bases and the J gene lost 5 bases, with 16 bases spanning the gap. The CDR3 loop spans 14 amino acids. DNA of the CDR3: TGTGCCAGCAGATTCGGGTTTCAGGGGGAGACCCAGTACTTC. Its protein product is CASRFGFQGETQYF.

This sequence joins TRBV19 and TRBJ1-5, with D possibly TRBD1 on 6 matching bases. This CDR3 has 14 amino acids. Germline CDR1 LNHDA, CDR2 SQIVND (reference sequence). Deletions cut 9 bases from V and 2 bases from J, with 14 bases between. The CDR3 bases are TGTGCCAGCCTCCGAGGGGGGGGCAATCAGCCCCAGCATTTT. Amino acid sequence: CASLRGGGNQPQHF. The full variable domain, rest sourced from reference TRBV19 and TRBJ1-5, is DGGITQSPKYLFRKEGQNVTLSCEQNLNHDAMYWYRQDPGQGLRLIYYSQIVNDFQKGDIAEGYSVSREKKESFPLTVTSAQKNPTAFYLCASLRGGGNQPQHFGDGTRLSIL.

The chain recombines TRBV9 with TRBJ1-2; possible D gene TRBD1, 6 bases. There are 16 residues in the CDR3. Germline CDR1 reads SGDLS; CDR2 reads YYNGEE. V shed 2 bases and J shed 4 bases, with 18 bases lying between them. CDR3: CASSVQPRGGGYGYTF. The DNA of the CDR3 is TGTGCCAGCAGCGTCCAACCCAGGGGAGGGGGCTATGGCTACACCTTC.

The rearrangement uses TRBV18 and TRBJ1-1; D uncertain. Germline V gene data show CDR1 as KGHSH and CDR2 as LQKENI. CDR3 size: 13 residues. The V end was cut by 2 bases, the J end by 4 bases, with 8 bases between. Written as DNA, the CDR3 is TGTGCCAGCTCACCAACAGAACTCACTGAAGCTTTCTTT. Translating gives CASSPTELTEAFF.

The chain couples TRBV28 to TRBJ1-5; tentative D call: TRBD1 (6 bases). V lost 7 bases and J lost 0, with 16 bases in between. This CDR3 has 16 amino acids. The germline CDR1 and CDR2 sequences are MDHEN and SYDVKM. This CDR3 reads CASTPWGRGSNQPQHF. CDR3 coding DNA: TGTGCCAGCACGCCCTGGGGCAGGGGTAGCAATCAGCCCCAGCATTTT.

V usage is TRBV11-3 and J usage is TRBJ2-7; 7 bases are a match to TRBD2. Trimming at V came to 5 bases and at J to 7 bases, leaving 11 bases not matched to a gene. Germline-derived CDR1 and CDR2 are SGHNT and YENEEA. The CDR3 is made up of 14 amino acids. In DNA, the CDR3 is TGTGCCAGCAGCCCCCGGGGCGGGAGAAGTGAGCAGTACTTC. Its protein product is CASSPRGGRSEQYF.

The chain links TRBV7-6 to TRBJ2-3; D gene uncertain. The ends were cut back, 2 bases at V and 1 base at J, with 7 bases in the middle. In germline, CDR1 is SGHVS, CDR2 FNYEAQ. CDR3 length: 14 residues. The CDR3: CASSLLGGTDTQYF. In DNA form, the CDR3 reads TGTGCCAGCAGCTTACTCGGAGGCACAGATACGCAGTATTTT.